This TCR beta chain appears in the sequencing data of a study of blood T cell repertoires in COVID-19 (dated by TCRdb to 2020 to 2021). For the wider study: Samples from collaborators originated in the United States, Italy and Spain and spanned both the acute and convalescent phases of COVID-19. The material from the prospective study consisted of cDNA or gDNA derived from T cells, B-cell-depleted T cells, or PBMCs. Deeply sampled blood TCRbeta repertoires from subjects exposed to, actively infected with, or recovered from COVID-19 were included in the dataset. The repertoires were released in a freely available public database meant as a resource for research on the immune response to SARS-CoV-2. Samples came from the ongoing ImmuneRACE study (first 160 participants) plus 1,254 subjects from 6 global collaborators. A de-identified subject ID, COVID-19 status, age in years and sex were almost always included in the sample metadata. Where available, HLA class I and class II types were taken from metadata supplied by the sample provider and were not determined by assay-based typing.

Notes on this clone: No cognate antigen has been identified for it. No quality values exist for individual bases; no much larger clone is one base distant.

The germline V gene specifies LGHNA as CDR1 and YSLEER as CDR2. The CDR3 runs 16 amino acids, cysteine and phenylalanine included. The DNA shown is the 48-base CDR3, in frame from base 1. Trimming at the junction amounts to 2 bases on V and 5 bases on J, and the germline ends lie 15 bases apart. Here is what the overall study found, with its caveats: The amount of clinical and demographic metadata varied by source and participant and was provided uncurated.

The immunoSEQ Assay, a bias-controlled multiplex PCR, was used to amplify TCRbeta CDR3 regions from genomic DNA. The paper's data handling went like this. Within the assay, amplification of reference gene primers was used to estimate how many nucleated cells each sample contained. Sequence reads were collapsed and filtered to measure the absolute abundance of every unique TCRbeta CDR3 rearrangement. For each sample, productive Simpson clonality was calculated by taking the square root of Simpson's diversity index across productive rearrangements. As stored in TCRdb, this immuneACCESS dataset retains in-frame rearrangements with V and J assigned. A fraction of the clones does not appear; measured against another copy, unresolved V genes explain less than half of the discrepancy, and the remainder lacks a known reason. Clonal size and the V and J genes are those of that table, whereas D and trimming came from the DNA. Across this sample there are 100,000 to 150,000 clones, with around nine tenths seen only once. Roughly 2.2% of the sample goes to the ten largest clones.

Each collaborating institution followed its own protocols to collect whole blood in K2EDTA tubes. For TCRbeta analysis, collaborators shipped samples in one of three forms: frozen whole blood, isolated PBMCs, or DNA extracted from either of those sample types. The origin of this receptor is a man between 65 and 80 years old with active COVID-19. The chain uses TRBV4-3 and TRBJ1-4; 6 matching bases give a weak D call of TRBD1. Sequencing used peripheral blood. CDR3 region: CASSQMTGGANEKLFF. The DNA reads as follows: TGCGCCAGCAGCCAAATGACAGGTGGAGCCAATGAAAAACTGTTTTTT.